This T cell receptor beta chain was documented in a study of naive and memory T cell subsets. The study, taken as a whole, reports: Naive repertoires, especially CD8, held a few larger clonotypes, possibly memory cells re-expressing CD45RA. From naive to CM, EM and EMRA, diversity decreased and Gini increased.

Cells stained for CD3, CD4, CD8, CD45RA, CD27 and viability were sorted into four CD45RA/CD27 subsets. Both TRBC1 and TRBC2 were covered by a beta constant-region primer of two equimolar oligonucleotides. Four rounds of PCR amplified the ligated cDNA using nested alpha and beta constant-region primers plus SP2. TCRdb called the UMI-ligation and nested PCR reads again in MiXCR, with one record for every CDR3 protein. This sample has some 110,000 distinct CDR3 sequences, with more than 14% found just once. Concerning this clonotype: Its antigen remains unidentified.

The TCR originated in a human donor in good health. Sequencing was done on a sample of naive CD8+ T cells from blood.

In DNA form, the CDR3 reads TGTGCCAGTAGGGGGACTAATGAAAAACTGTTTTTT. Translating gives CASRGTNEKLFF. The rearrangement joins TRBV7-6 to TRBJ1-4, with D possibly matching TRBD1 (6 bases). Trimming removed 9 bases from V and 2 bases from J, with 7 bases in between. This CDR3 region has 12 residues. CDR1 and CDR2 from the germline V gene are SGHVS and FNYEAQ.